This T cell receptor beta chain was captured by sequencing in a study of blood T cell repertoires in COVID-19. Participants were aged roughly 18 to 89 years from about two dozen US areas. Original handling: Amplification of reference gene primers provided the estimated nucleated cell counts. Repertoires were generated with immunoSEQ multiplex PCR, while TCRdb's copy carries only in-frame clones and drops some. D and trimming come from the DNA, and the V and J calls and clone size come from that table. The sample shows about 310,000 clones, about 91% of them seen only once. The CDR3 sequence is 14 residues long. Germline V gene data show CDR1 as SNHLY and CDR2 as FYNNEI. Trimming removed 6 bases from V and 5 bases from J, with 17 bases in between.

The receptor was isolated from a woman in her thirties or forties who had recovered from COVID-19. The chain carries TRBV2 and TRBJ2-7, with D possibly being TRBD2 (6 bases). The sample taken for sequencing was PBMCs or T cells enriched from blood (not recorded which). The CDR3 spells CASSGDGGRDEQYF. The CDR3 nucleotides read TGTGCCAGCAGCGGGGACGGGGGAAGGGACGAGCAGTACTTC.